This T cell receptor beta chain was recovered during a study of regulatory and conventional T cells in RAG deficiency. Comments on this clone: The antigen remains undetermined.

This CDR3 spans 11 amino acids. CDR1 and CDR2 (germline): SEHNR, FQNEAQ (reference sequence). Trimming took off 5 bases at V and 11 bases at J, with 12 bases between the two ends. Blood CD4+ CD25-low CD127-high conventional T cells supplied the genomic DNA template. Repertoires were generated with immunoSEQ multiplex PCR, while TCRdb's copy carries only in-frame clones and drops some. This table has about 34,000 clones, 70% to 80% appearing once. Study-level results: Omenn patients showed >90% Treg-Tconv overlap and shorter CDR3 lengths. Compared with controls, unique Treg TCR beta sequences dropped roughly 96-fold in Omenn syndrome and CID/AS.

This sample also belongs to another study, concerning regulatory T cells. As reported in that work: The PCR used 52 TRBV and 13 TRBJ primers. Patient repertoires had restricted TRB V-J pairs and skewed V and J usage, most in Tregs.

The sample comprised CD4+ effector T cells sorted from blood. V gene TRBV7-9 combines with J gene TRBJ1-1; D call uncertain. The TCR originated in a human donor in good health. DNA of the CDR3: TGTGCCAGCAGCCCCCCTCATCAGGCTTTCTTT. This gives the protein CASSPPHQAFF.